This entry is about one TCR beta chain. The antigen remains unidentified. This sample was taken from a study of immune evolution from preneoplasia to lung adenocarcinoma. General observations from the study: KRAS-mutant nodules had the highest T cell clonality. Top clone frequencies peaked in normal lung, apparently declining through invasive adenocarcinoma. Clonality was highest in normal lung, lower in later-stage lesions apparently.

TCRdb's table, derived via immunoSEQ multiplex PCR, lists solely in-frame clones and lacks some. The sample holds 6,500 to 7,500 clones, roughly 83% seen once. Patients had resection in Japan or China between the mid-2010s and the late 2010s. This CDR3 region has 16 residues. CDR1 and CDR2 from the germline V gene are MNHNS and SASEGT. The J segment lost 2 bases and the V segment lost 3 bases, leaving 9 bases of the junction unmatched. This chain connects TRBV6-1 to TRBJ2-5; TRBD1 matches 7 bases. The receptor was derived from a person aged 65 to 85 with lung adenocarcinoma. The sequencing input was FFPE minimally invasive lung adenocarcinoma tissue. The CDR3 sequence is CASSDHPGTVQETQYF. DNA of the CDR3: TGTGCCAGCAGTGACCACCCTGGGACAGTACAAGAGACCCAGTACTTC.